The clone carrying this TCR beta chain was detected ten times or more. What it recognizes is unknown. Germline-derived CDR1 and CDR2 are SGHTA and FQGNSA. Trimming took 5 bases from V and 0 from J; bases not matched to a gene: 4. The CDR3 has 15 residues. These data are taken from a study of regulatory T cells in long-lasting Graves disease. HTBI primers from iRepertoire and Arm-PCR of CDR3 regions yielded the TCR beta libraries. TCRdb called the multiplex PCR reads again in MiXCR, with one record for every CDR3 protein. The repertoire holds some 460,000 distinct CDR3 sequences, with 15% to 20% as singletons. Study observations and caveats: Small sample size may have lowered accuracy. Peripheral blood, not thyroid tissue, was the sole material studied.

Indicated time point: newly diagnosed GD, antithyroid drugs for less than 3 months. Making the TCR library involved RNA that had been extracted from PBMCs. The same data also went into a second study, on T cells in Graves' hyperthyroidism and ophthalmopathy.

This TCR was recovered from a middle-aged man with Graves disease. The V and J genes are TRBV7-2 and TRBJ2-1; 7 bases are a match to TRBD2. Sequences were derived from peripheral blood mononuclear cells (PBMCs), sampled at new diagnosis, from a patient treated with antithyroid drugs. The CDR3: CASSETSASYNEQFF. In DNA, the CDR3 is TGTGCCAGCAGCGAAACTAGCGCCTCCTACAATGAGCAGTTCTTC.